This paragraph covers one T cell receptor (beta chain) sequence. Its antigen is currently unknown. The CDR3 covers 16 residues. V was shortened by 3 bases and J by 4 bases, with 16 bases between the two germline ends. Germline CDR1 LGHDT, CDR2 YNNKEL (reference sequence). Tagging with unique molecular identifiers was a feature of the TCR beta cDNA libraries. TCRdb re-derived calls from the PCR reads in MiXCR, one entry per CDR3 protein. The data contain hundreds of thousands of distinct CDR3 sequences, 25% to 30% of them seen just once; the ten biggest clones take up under 0.7%. These data come from a study of post-analysis software for immune sequencing data. Study overall: Courses of disease covered relapsing-remitting, secondary progressive and progressive-relapsing multiple sclerosis. Study-level results: Significantly lower normalized Chao1 diversity was found in patients with multiple sclerosis relative to controls. Patients carried several TRBV segments more frequently than controls did, and TRBV5-6, TRBV5-1 and TRBV20-1 were among them.

The sequenced sample consisted of blood. The V call is TRBV3-1, the J call TRBJ2-1, with D tentatively TRBD1 (6 bases). The clonotype comes from a girl aged 5-17 years with multiple sclerosis. The CDR3 sequence: CASSQVDSYLYNEQFF. The CDR3 DNA reads TGTGCCAGCAGCCAGGTGGACAGCTACCTTTACAATGAGCAGTTCTTC.